The present entry profiles one T cell receptor (beta chain) with its context. These data come from a study of blood T cell repertoires in COVID-19. On the study more broadly: Both acute and convalescent COVID-19 samples were obtained from the United States, Italy and Spain. Nucleic acid was either cDNA or gDNA, and it came from T cells, B-cell-depleted T cells, or PBMCs.

There are 11 residues in the CDR3. V was shortened by 5 bases and J by 1 base, with 3 bases between the two germline ends. CDR1 is DFQATT, CDR2 SNEGSKA, per germline (reference sequence). In the study's own analysis: Nucleated cell number was recorded as an estimate derived from reference gene primer amplification. The table came from immunoSEQ multiplex PCR; TCRdb's copy has only in-frame clones and leaves some out. The D gene and trimming were derived from the DNA, and the V and J assignments and clone size from that table. The data contain roughly 150,000 clones, around 88% of them singletons. Specimen: peripheral blood. The receptor was derived from a human donor in a cohort sampled during active COVID-19. V is TRBV20-1 and J is TRBJ1-5; the D is unclear. CDR3 sequence reads: CSAGSNQPQHF. CDR3 in DNA: TGCAGTGCTGGCAGCAATCAGCCCCAGCATTTT.